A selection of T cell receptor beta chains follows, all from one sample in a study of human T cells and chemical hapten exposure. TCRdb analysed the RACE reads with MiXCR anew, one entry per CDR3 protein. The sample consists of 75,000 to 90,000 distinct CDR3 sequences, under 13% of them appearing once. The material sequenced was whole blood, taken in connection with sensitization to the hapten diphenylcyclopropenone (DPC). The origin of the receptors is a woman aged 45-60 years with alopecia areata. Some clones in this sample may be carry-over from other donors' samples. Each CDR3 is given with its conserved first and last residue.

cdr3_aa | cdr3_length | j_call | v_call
CASSYLGLQKETQYF | 15 | TRBJ2-5 | TRBV7-3
CSALQGAEVADTQYF | 15 | TRBJ2-3 | TRBV20-1
CASSPKGQFNEQFF | 14 | TRBJ2-1 | TRBV18
CASSPRTVTDTQYF | 14 | TRBJ2-3 | TRBV9
CASRERATNTGELFF | 15 | TRBJ2-2 | TRBV12-3/TRBV12-4
CASSRVGQGAGEQYF | 15 | TRBJ2-7 | TRBV4-3
CASSTGLEIREQFF | 14 | TRBJ2-1 | TRBV5-1
CASSRDRGKNTEAFF | 15 | TRBJ1-1 | TRBV7-2
CASRQTGNQETQYF | 14 | TRBJ2-5 | TRBV6-5
CASRIPGANVLTF | 13 | TRBJ2-6 | TRBV12-3/TRBV12-4
CASRAPGGGGYTF | 13 | TRBJ1-2 | TRBV28
CASSPPSGVLPYGYTF | 16 | TRBJ1-2 | TRBV18
CASSLAVNEQYF | 12 | TRBJ2-7 | TRBV7-9
CASSLGSGLVSGELFF | 16 | TRBJ2-2 | TRBV7-9
CASSTTRTGAEQFF | 14 | TRBJ2-1 | TRBV5-4
CASSIQQSYEQYF | 13 | TRBJ2-7 | TRBV19
CAISEMNEQFF | 11 | TRBJ2-1 | TRBV10-3
CASSFSLTSGITDTQYF | 17 | TRBJ2-3 | TRBV13
CASSRAGRAWTGELFF | 16 | TRBJ2-2 | TRBV6-6
CSVEVNEQFF | 10 | TRBJ2-1 | TRBV29-1
CASSSTGGAGETQYF | 15 | TRBJ2-5 | TRBV5-1
CSVEVPGAVSTAFF | 14 | TRBJ1-1 | TRBV29-1
CSAGRTSGSPFYEQYF | 16 | TRBJ2-7 | TRBV20-1
CASTPGASGSYEQYF | 15 | TRBJ2-7 | TRBV7-2
CASSLRQGYTDTQYF | 15 | TRBJ2-3 | TRBV7-3
CASSLASSSGRISYEQYF | 18 | TRBJ2-7 | TRBV7-8
CSTRTNTEAFF | 11 | TRBJ1-1 | TRBV29-1
CSASPPLAVSYNEQFF | 16 | TRBJ2-1 | TRBV20-1
CSAWDRKYSNQPQHF | 15 | TRBJ1-5 | TRBV20-1
CASSRVGTGGLGYTF | 15 | TRBJ1-2 | TRBV12-3/TRBV12-4
CASSAGQGGGDTQYF | 15 | TRBJ2-3 | TRBV9
CASSLVAGNTGELFF | 15 | TRBJ2-2 | TRBV7-2
CASSLVGSGGEQFF | 14 | TRBJ2-1 | TRBV7-2
CASSYFEGNTGELFF | 15 | TRBJ2-2 | TRBV6-2/TRBV6-3
CASSLDRSYEQYF | 13 | TRBJ2-7 | TRBV5-4
CAWSLTGPETQYF | 13 | TRBJ2-5 | TRBV30
CSARELRGVGYDEQYF | 16 | TRBJ2-7 | TRBV20-1
CASSRQGVTEAFF | 13 | TRBJ1-1 | TRBV3-1
CASSLGEGDTQYF | 13 | TRBJ2-3 | TRBV7-2
CASSLPGQLQETQYF | 15 | TRBJ2-5 | TRBV28
CASSPNVWGQENQPQHF | 17 | TRBJ1-5 | TRBV28
CASSGLAGAPRLVF | 14 | TRBJ2-1 | TRBV5-4
CASSYSSTGTGFNIQYF | 17 | TRBJ2-4 | TRBV6-2/TRBV6-3
CASSQSLQGYTF | 12 | TRBJ1-2 | TRBV3-1
CASSRAGDGTDTQYF | 15 | TRBJ2-3 | TRBV7-9
CASSYHGGAPGELFF | 15 | TRBJ2-2 | TRBV6-2/TRBV6-3
CASSSTSSYNEQFF | 14 | TRBJ2-1 | TRBV7-2
CASSQAGPLGPQHF | 14 | TRBJ1-5 | TRBV14
CASSLSPSPTAQYF | 14 | TRBJ2-4 | TRBV12-3/TRBV12-4
CASSLGGAGNQPQHF | 15 | TRBJ1-5 | TRBV6-2/TRBV6-3